This T cell receptor beta chain emerged from a study of T cells in Graves' hyperthyroidism and ophthalmopathy. The overall study: Peripheral blood sampling occurred at initial diagnosis, before any treatment. Study-level findings and limits: Blood shared most expanded thyroid clonotypes above 0.001.

Out of approximately 9.9 ml of fresh peripheral blood came the PBMCs. The CDR3 regions of TCR beta were amplified from RNA transcripts. Carried out on the TCR CDR3, a first-round RT-PCR used the HTBI primer set. Each CDR3 protein is one row after TCRdb ran MiXCR on the multiplex PCR reads. The sample holds some 510,000 distinct CDR3 sequences, roughly 20% seen once. The sample holds many counts of this clonotype. The antigen remains unidentified. Sequenced material: blood. The receptor's source is a man aged 18-30 years with Graves' hyperthyroidism.

CDR3 nucleotide sequence: TGTGCCAGCAGTTTATGGTGGTGGGGTAACACTGAAGCTTTCTTT. As protein: CASSLWWWGNTEAFF. V usage is TRBV28 and J usage is TRBJ1-1; no clear D gene. CDR3 length equals 15 residues. The germline gives CDR1 MDHEN, CDR2 SYDVKM. V dropped 0 bases and J dropped 2 bases, with 10 bases sitting between them.